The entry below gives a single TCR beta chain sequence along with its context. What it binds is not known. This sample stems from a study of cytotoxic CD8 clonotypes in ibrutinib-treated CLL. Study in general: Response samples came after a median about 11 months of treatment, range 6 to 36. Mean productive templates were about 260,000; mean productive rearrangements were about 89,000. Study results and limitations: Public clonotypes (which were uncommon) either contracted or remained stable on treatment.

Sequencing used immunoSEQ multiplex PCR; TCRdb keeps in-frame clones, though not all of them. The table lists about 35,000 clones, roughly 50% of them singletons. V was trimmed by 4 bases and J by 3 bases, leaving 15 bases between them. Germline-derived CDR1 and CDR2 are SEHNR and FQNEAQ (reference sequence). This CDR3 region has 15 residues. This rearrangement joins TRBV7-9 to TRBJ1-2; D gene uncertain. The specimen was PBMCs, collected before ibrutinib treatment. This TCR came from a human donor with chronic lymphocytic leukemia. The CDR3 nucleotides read TGTGCCAGCAGCTCTTTCGTGTCGAGTGACTATGGCTACACCTTC. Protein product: CASSSFVSSDYGYTF.